Sequencing of this T cell receptor beta chain was carried out in a study of T cells in Graves' hyperthyroidism and ophthalmopathy. Ophthalmopathy cases scored 3 or more on the Clinical Activity Score and 4 or more on NOSPECS grade, with duration below 3 months. Reasons for excluding patients were uncontrolled infection, other autoimmune disease, pregnancy or lactation. The trim removed 3 bases at V and 7 bases at J, leaving 10 bases unmatched. This CDR3 is 16 amino acids long. Germline V gene data show CDR1 as SGHRS and CDR2 as YFSETQ. Overall study findings and caveats: Separation of ophthalmopathy from stable hyperthyroidism was achieved by a 13 V-J model. Blood samples included most of the expanded thyroid clonotypes exceeding 0.001.

This clonotype has just a few counts. Its specificity is unknown. RNA transcripts were the template for amplifying TCR beta CDR3 regions. First-round RT-PCR of the TCR CDR3 relied on the HTBI primer set. TCRdb fed the multiplex PCR reads into MiXCR, producing one record per CDR3 protein. The table shows 300,000 to 450,000 distinct CDR3 sequences, with less than 20% occurring only once. This receptor was obtained from a young man with Graves' ophthalmopathy. V and J are TRBV5-1 and TRBJ2-2, with 9 bases matching TRBD2. Sample: blood. The CDR3 spells CASSWLGIAGDGELFF. The CDR3, as DNA: TGCGCCAGCAGCTGGCTCGGGATAGCGGGGGACGGGGAGCTGTTTTTT.